The 32 T cell receptor beta chains below all came from one sample that was sequenced in a study of blood T cell repertoires in COVID-19. Measured with immunoSEQ multiplex PCR; TCRdb has only the in-frame clones, and not every one. The repertoire has about 40,000 clones, almost 90% of them found once; the top ten carry 12%. The sequencing sample was made of peripheral blood. Source of these receptors: a man between 65 and 85 years old with acute or convalescent COVID-19.

The chain links TRBV14 to TRBJ2-7; 7 bases fit TRBD1. J gave up 8 bases and V 0 bases, and 13 bases lay outside the gene matches. Germline V gene data show CDR1 as SGHDN and CDR2 as FVKESK. CDR3 length: 16 amino acids. The CDR3 bases are TGTGCCAGCAGCCAAGAGGTGAGACAGGGCGGTGGAAAGCAGTACTTC. Translating it yields CASSQEVRQGGGKQYF.

This chain uses TRBV5-1 with TRBJ2-7; 8 nucleotides align to TRBD1. The CDR3 loop spans 14 amino acids. CDR1 SGHRS and CDR2 YFSETQ come from the germline V gene. J gave up 1 base and V 5 bases, and 5 bases lay outside the gene matches. The DNA for the CDR3 is TGCGCCAGCAGAGGACAGGGTTCGTCCTACGAGCAGTACTTC. It codes for CASRGQGSSYEQYF.

The chain joins TRBV2 to TRBJ1-5; 9 bases are shared with TRBD1. The CDR3 runs 14 residues. Trimming took 2 bases from V and 7 from J; bases not matched to a gene: 3. Looked up from germline, CDR1 is SNHLY and CDR2 is FYNNEI. The CDR3 coding sequence is TGTGCCAGCAGTGAATGGGACAGGGAGCAGCCCCAGCATTTT. Encoded protein: CASSEWDREQPQHF. The complete variable domain, with remaining parts taken from reference TRBV2 and TRBJ1-5, reads EPEVTQTPSHQVTQMGQEVILRCVPISNHLYFYWYRQILGQKVEFLVSFYNNEISEKSEIFDDQFSVERPDGSNFTLKIRSTKLEDSAMYFCASSEWDREQPQHFGDGTRLSIL.

The chain recombines TRBV2 with TRBJ1-4, with 8 positions matching TRBD1. V gave up 2 bases and J gave up 8 bases; unmatched junction bases: 7. Germline V gene lookup returns CDR1 SNHLY and CDR2 FYNNEI. The CDR3 sequence is 15 residues long. Written as DNA, the CDR3 is TGTGCCAGCAGTGAATTAAGGACAGGGTTCGAAAAACTGTTTTTT. As protein: CASSELRTGFEKLFF.

V usage is TRBV28 and J usage is TRBJ2-1; D may be TRBD2 (6 bases). Germline V CDR1 and CDR2: MDHEN, SYDVKM. CDR3 length equals 15 residues. Trimming removed 2 bases at V and 8 bases at J, with 16 bases between. CDR3 amino acids: CASSLVQGGTDEQFF. CDR3 in DNA: TGTGCCAGCAGTTTAGTCCAGGGAGGCACCGATGAGCAGTTCTTC.

V and J are TRBV6-5 and TRBJ1-3, with D tentatively TRBD1 (5 bases). V was trimmed by 11 bases and J by 0 bases, leaving 11 bases between them. Germline V gene data show CDR1 as MNHEY and CDR2 as SVGAGI. The CDR3 totals 13 residues. CDR3 protein: CASTVSSGNTIYF. The CDR3 DNA reads as TGTGCCTCGACAGTAAGCTCTGGAAACACCATATATTTT.

The genes are TRBV19 and TRBJ1-5; 8 bases map to TRBD1. From germline, CDR1 is LNHDA and CDR2 SQIVND (reference sequence). J gave up 4 bases and V 7 bases, and 6 bases lay outside the gene matches. There are 14 residues in the CDR3. Written as DNA, the CDR3 is TGTGCCAGTAATCTAGGACAGGGTAATCAGCCCCAGCATTTT. This translates into CASNLGQGNQPQHF.

This clone was seen more than once but under ten times. The CDR3 DNA sequence: TGTGCCAGCAGCCAAGACTGGGCAAAAAGTCATACACCCCTCCACTTT. Protein: CASSQDWAKSHTPLHF. The chain uses TRBV3-1 (or the pseudogene TRBV3-2) and TRBJ1-6; D unresolved. The CDR3 is made up of 16 amino acids. Germline lookup yields CDR1 LGHDT and CDR2 YNNKEL (reference sequence). V gave up 0 bases and J gave up 11 bases, with 17 bases separating them.

The chain is built from TRBV19 and TRBJ2-1, with TRBD2 matching over 11 bases. The CDR3 length is 15 residues. Germline values: CDR1 LNHDA, CDR2 SQIVND (reference sequence). Trimming cost V 5 bases and J 5 bases; bases outside gene matches: 5. The CDR3 DNA follows: TGTGCCAGTAGTCTGACTAGCGGGACTCACAATGAGCAGTTCTTC. Translation gives CASSLTSGTHNEQFF.

The V call is TRBV6-5, the J call TRBJ1-1; no clear D gene. CDR3 length: 11 residues. V was pared by 7 bases and J by 8 bases, with 11 bases between. Germline CDR1 reads MNHEY; CDR2 reads SVGAGI. Here the CDR3 reads CASINQVEAFF. CDR3 DNA sequence: TGTGCCAGCATAAACCAGGTGGAAGCTTTCTTT.

CDR3 loop: CATSWDREQPQHF. CDR3 coding DNA: TGTGCCACCAGCTGGGACAGGGAACAGCCCCAGCATTTT. V and J are TRBV15 and TRBJ1-5, with 9 bases lining up with TRBD1. The V gene's germline CDR1 is LNHNV and CDR2 YYDKDF (reference sequence). The length of the CDR3 is 13 residues. The V and J ends lost 5 bases and 7 bases, in that order; junction bases with no gene match: 3.

The CDR3 sequence: CASSLAGGRETQYF. CDR3 nucleotide sequence: TGTGCCAGCAGTTTAGCAGGGGGTCGAGAGACCCAGTACTTC. The chain combines TRBV27 with TRBJ2-5, with 7 positions matching TRBD1. The CDR3 is 14 amino acids. From germline, CDR1 is MNHEY and CDR2 SMNVEV (reference sequence). J gave up 4 bases and V 2 bases, and 4 bases lay outside the gene matches.

This clone was found once. The chain couples TRBV28 to TRBJ1-5, with D perhaps matching TRBD1 (6 bases). The CDR3 is made up of 16 amino acids. Germline V CDR1 and CDR2: MDHEN, SYDVKM. V shed 3 bases and J shed 5 bases, with 17 bases lying between them. CDR3 in DNA: TGTGCCAGCAGTTTCGGCCAGGGGCGTTATCATCAGCCCCAGCATTTT. It encodes CASSFGQGRYHQPQHF.

V gene TRBV19 combines with J gene TRBJ2-1; 8 nucleotides match TRBD2. This CDR3 comprises 16 residues. With V trimmed by 4 bases and J by 7 bases, 12 bases remained unmatched. From germline, CDR1 is LNHDA and CDR2 SQIVND (reference sequence). CDR3 DNA sequence: TGTGCCAGTAGTACACTAGCGGAGGGCAACGGAAATGAGCAGTTCTTC. As protein: CASSTLAEGNGNEQFF.

The genes are TRBV27 and TRBJ2-7; D ambiguous. V shed 2 bases and J shed 0 bases, with 14 bases lying between them. CDR3 length: 16 residues. Germline V gene sequence: CDR1 MNHEY, CDR2 SMNVEV (reference sequence). The chain's CDR3 is CASSLVATTPSYEQYF. DNA for the CDR3: TGTGCCAGCAGTTTAGTCGCTACTACCCCCTCCTACGAGCAGTACTTC.

The J gene is TRBJ1-1, the V gene TRBV18; D is unresolved. V lost 3 bases to trimming and J lost 0 bases, with 5 bases between them. The CDR3 covers 13 residues. Per the germline V gene, CDR1 is KGHSH and CDR2 is LQKENI. The CDR3 loop is CASSPDLNTEAFF. The CDR3 bases are TGTGCCAGCTCACCTGACTTGAACACTGAAGCTTTCTTT.

The chain employs TRBV6-5 and TRBJ1-1; TRBD1 aligns across 7 bases. This CDR3 contains 13 residues. The germline gives CDR1 MNHEY, CDR2 SVGAGI. Losses at the gene ends were 5 bases for V and 7 bases for J; bases not matched to a gene: 7. CDR3 amino acids: CASSRQGLGEAFF. CDR3 nucleotides: TGTGCCAGCAGTAGACAGGGTTTGGGTGAAGCTTTCTTT.

The V gene is TRBV9, the J gene TRBJ1-2; TRBD1 might be the D (6 bases). Deletions cut 0 bases from V and 7 bases from J, with 13 bases between. The CDR3 is made up of 14 amino acids. Germline CDR1 SGDLS, CDR2 YYNGEE. This CDR3 is CASSVGTESLGYTF. The CDR3 DNA sequence: TGTGCCAGCAGCGTAGGGACAGAGTCTCTTGGCTACACCTTC.

This sequence joins TRBV7-2 and TRBJ2-7; 7 bases line up with TRBD2. The CDR3 runs 14 residues. Germline lookup yields CDR1 SGHTA and CDR2 FQGNSA. The ends lost 5 bases at V and 6 bases at J; junction bases unmatched: 10. The CDR3 DNA sequence: TGTGCCAGCAGCGGGGGGGGGAGCCCCACCGAGCAGTACTTC. Translating gives CASSGGGSPTEQYF.

This chain joins TRBV15 and TRBJ1-2; no definite D call. From germline, CDR1 is LNHNV and CDR2 YYDKDF (reference sequence). This CDR3 is built from 15 residues. Between the trimmed V and J ends, which lost 1 base and 2 bases, there was a span of 11 bases. DNA of the CDR3: TGTGCCACCAGCAGAGTCACTGCGGGAAACTATGGCTACACCTTC. It translates to CATSRVTAGNYGYTF.

The J gene is TRBJ2-3, the V gene TRBV4-1; TRBD1 agrees at 8 bases. CDR3 length: 16 residues. The V gene's germline CDR1 is MGHRA and CDR2 YSYEKL. J lost 8 bases, V lost 0 bases, and 10 bases had no gene match. The CDR3 loop is CASSQESGPTGGTQYF. In DNA form, the CDR3 reads TGCGCCAGCAGCCAAGAAAGTGGCCCTACAGGGGGTACGCAGTATTTT.

The chain couples TRBV18 to TRBJ2-7, with D perhaps TRBD2 (5 bases). CDR3 size: 14 residues. Germline loops: CDR1 KGHSH, CDR2 LQKENI. The V end lost 6 bases, the J end lost 2 bases, and 14 bases lay between the germline ends. This chain's CDR3 is CASSPNTGAYEQYF. For the CDR3, the DNA is TGTGCCAGCTCTCCCAATACCGGGGCCTACGAGCAGTACTTC.

The chain employs TRBV5-4 and TRBJ2-4; TRBD2 might be the D (6 bases). Germline V gene data show CDR1 as SGHNT and CDR2 as YYREEE (reference sequence). The germline V and J ends were trimmed by 2 bases and 2 bases, with 11 bases remaining between them. CDR3 size: 15 residues. CDR3 sequence (DNA): TGTGCCAGCAGCTTCGGGAGCTCGACCAAAAACATTCAGTACTTC. It codes for CASSFGSSTKNIQYF.

This clone was observed a single time. This chain links TRBV11-2 with TRBJ1-1; D remains unclear. Germline V gene sequence: CDR1 SGHAT, CDR2 FQNNGV. CDR3 length: 15 amino acids. Trimming took off 3 bases at V and 2 bases at J, with 13 bases between the two ends. CDR3 sequence: CASSFHRTGNTEAFF. The DNA for the CDR3 is TGTGCCAGCAGCTTCCACCGGACGGGAAACACTGAAGCTTTCTTT.

The CDR3 coding sequence is TGTGCCAGCAGTTTAGAAGCCAATCAGCCCCAGCATTTT. It specifies CASSLEANQPQHF. The genes are TRBV12-3 or TRBV12-4 and TRBJ1-5; D is uncertain. The CDR3 is 13 amino acids. With 1 base removed from V and 3 bases from J, the gap between germline ends came to 4 bases.

V is TRBV18 and J is TRBJ1-2; D is undetermined. Trimming took off 4 bases at V and 4 bases at J, with 19 bases between the two ends. The length of the CDR3 is 16 residues. Looked up from germline, CDR1 is KGHSH and CDR2 is LQKENI. The CDR3 DNA is TGTGCCAGCTCACTCATTAGCGGGCGATCATCCTATGGCTACACCTTC. Its translation is CASSLISGRSSYGYTF.

V and J are TRBV14 and TRBJ1-6; D unclear. Trimming took 1 base from V and 2 from J, leaving 12 bases between them. The CDR3 runs to 17 residues. Germline values: CDR1 SGHDN, CDR2 FVKESK. Written as DNA, the CDR3 is TGTGCCAGCAGCCAAGTAAGCGGGGTTGCCTATAATTCACCCCTCCACTTT. This translates into CASSQVSGVAYNSPLHF.

The chain has TRBV6-5 and TRBJ2-7; D is perhaps TRBD2 (5 bases). The CDR3 is 15 residues long. V lost 5 bases, J lost 0 bases, and 14 bases lay in between. From germline, CDR1 is MNHEY and CDR2 SVGAGI. This CDR3 reads CASSSRLAGSYEQYF. CDR3 in DNA: TGTGCCAGCAGTAGTAGGCTAGCTGGCTCCTACGAGCAGTACTTC.

For the CDR3, the DNA is TGCGCCAGCAGCTTTAGCGGGAGAACAGATACGCAGTATTTT. Translated: CASSFSGRTDTQYF. This chain links TRBV5-1 with TRBJ2-3, with 9 bases lining up with TRBD2. The V gene's germline CDR1 is SGHRS and CDR2 YFSETQ. The CDR3 spans 14 residues. The junction had 1 base not matched to a gene; V was cut back by 2 bases and J by 3 bases.

V is TRBV7-2 and J is TRBJ2-7; tentative D call: TRBD2 (6 bases). This CDR3 comprises 13 residues. Germline assignment: CDR1 SGHTA and CDR2 FQGNSA. V lost 3 bases and J 6 bases, leaving 12 bases between the germline ends. The CDR3 protein is CASSLGLALEQYF. The CDR3 DNA is TGTGCCAGCAGCTTGGGGCTAGCGCTCGAGCAGTACTTC.

V gene TRBV4-1 combines with J gene TRBJ2-1; a weak D match, TRBD2 (5 bases). There are 16 residues in the CDR3. V gave up 0 bases and J gave up 6 bases, with 15 bases separating them. The germline V gene has CDR1 MGHRA and CDR2 YSYEKL. DNA of the CDR3: TGCGCCAGCAGCCAAGACCGCTCCGGGAATTTCAATGAGCAGTTCTTC. Encoded protein: CASSQDRSGNFNEQFF.

The rearrangement links TRBV6-5 to TRBJ2-3; D is ambiguous. The germline gives CDR1 MNHEY, CDR2 SVGAGI. The ends were cut back, 6 bases at V and 4 bases at J, with 14 bases in the middle. There are 14 residues in the CDR3. The CDR3 sequence: CASSRTWSADTQYF. CDR3 DNA: TGTGCCAGCAGCCGAACGTGGTCGGCAGATACGCAGTATTTT.